This T cell receptor beta chain was identified during a study of regulatory T cells in long-lasting Graves disease. The sample's time point: newly diagnosed GD, antithyroid drugs for less than 3 months. PBMCs provided the RNA from which the TCR library was made. The authors diagnosed Graves' disease using American Thyroid Association guidelines. EDTA tubes received 7.5 to 9 milliliters of drawn peripheral blood. Researchers made TCR beta libraries by using iRepertoire HTBI primers and running Arm-PCR on CDR3 regions. TCRdb independently ran MiXCR on the multiplex PCR reads; one entry per CDR3 protein. The sample carries roughly 420,000 distinct CDR3 sequences, 14% recorded once. This clonotype has a count of ten or more. Its cognate antigen is unknown. Study findings and constraints: Between persistent patients, about 2,500 public clonotypes were shared, exceeding the roughly 940 shared between new patients.

The sample was also reused in another study, on T cells in Graves' hyperthyroidism and ophthalmopathy. That source adds: It was uncontrolled infection, other autoimmune disease, pregnancy or lactation that excluded patients.

Source: peripheral blood mononuclear cells (PBMCs), taken at new diagnosis, from a patient treated with antithyroid drugs. The receptor comes from a woman between 45 and 60 years old with Graves disease.

This CDR3 is CASTPRDAYGYTF. In DNA form, the CDR3 reads TGTGCCAGCACCCCCCGGGACGCTTATGGCTACACCTTC. The J gene is TRBJ1-2, the V gene TRBV7-9, with D perhaps TRBD1 (5 bases). This CDR3 is built from 13 residues. Germline V gives CDR1 SEHNR, CDR2 FQNEAQ (reference sequence). Between the trimmed V and J ends, which lost 7 bases and 5 bases, there was a span of 14 bases.